The next 22 T cell receptor beta chains were all read from a single sample in a study of neurological immune-mediated disorders. TCRdb called the 5' RACE reads again in MiXCR, with one record for every CDR3 protein. The repertoire holds some 66,000 distinct CDR3 sequences, with 4.5% as singletons. What was sequenced was PBMCs. The receptors were sampled from a man aged 30-40 years with multiple sclerosis.

This clonotype came up many times. This chain connects TRBV6-5 to TRBJ1-1; no clear D gene. Germline V gene sequence: CDR1 MNHEY, CDR2 SVGAGI. This CDR3 has 14 residues. V gave up 6 bases and J gave up 4 bases, with 15 bases separating them. As DNA, the CDR3 is TGTGCCAGCAGCCCGATCGGGATTATCACTGAAGCTTTCTTT. Its translation is CASSPIGIITEAFF.

The chain carries TRBV20-1 and TRBJ2-1; no firm D call. Germline V gene lookup returns CDR1 DFQATT and CDR2 SNEGSKA (reference sequence). V was cut by 4 bases and J by 9 bases, with 10 bases left in between. The CDR3 contains 11 residues. The CDR3 loop reads CSANLGGEQFF. The CDR3, as DNA: TGCAGTGCTAACTTAGGTGGTGAGCAGTTCTTC.

Ten or more counts support this clonotype. V usage is TRBV20-1 and J usage is TRBJ2-4; tentatively, D is TRBD2 (6 bases). The CDR3 is 14 amino acids. Germline CDR1 reads DFQATT; CDR2 reads SNEGSKA (reference sequence). V lost 3 bases and J lost 8, with 17 bases in between. The CDR3 region is CSASLDYGLDIQYF. CDR3 in DNA: TGCAGTGCTAGCCTGGACTATGGCCTAGACATTCAGTACTTC.

This clonotype was counted many times. The V and J genes are TRBV4-1 and TRBJ1-2, with 7 bases lining up with TRBD1. The CDR3 is made up of 16 amino acids. Germline CDR1 is MGHRA and CDR2 is YSYEKL. V trimming: 2 bases; J trimming: 4 bases; junction bases outside the gene matches: 10. CDR3 DNA sequence: TGCGCCAGCAGCCAACCTACAGGGGCAGGGGTCTATGGCTACACCTTC. It translates to CASSQPTGAGVYGYTF.

At least ten counts were recorded for this clonotype. The gene calls are TRBV6-5 and TRBJ2-2, with D possibly called TRBD1 or TRBD2 (6 bases each). This CDR3 region has 16 residues. Germline V gene sequence: CDR1 MNHEY, CDR2 SVGAGI. V was pared by 6 bases and J by 1 base, with 15 bases between. The CDR3 bases are TGTGCCAGCAGCGAAGGGGGGAACTTGAACACCGGGGAGCTGTTTTTT. Translation: CASSEGGNLNTGELFF.

This chain links TRBV7-9 with TRBJ2-2; D gene unclear. Germline CDR1 reads SEHNR; CDR2 reads FQNEAQ (reference sequence). The CDR3 has 14 amino acids. V lost 6 bases to trimming and J lost 6 bases, with 14 bases between them. CDR3: CASSHPSAAGELFF. DNA of the CDR3: TGTGCCAGCAGTCATCCCAGTGCGGCCGGGGAGCTGTTTTTT.

This clonotype was recorded many times. The chain employs TRBV6-1 and TRBJ1-2; 8 bases agree with TRBD1. Germline CDR1 MNHNS, CDR2 SASEGT. This CDR3 is 14 amino acids long. The ends lost 4 bases at V and 4 bases at J; junction bases unmatched: 5. The CDR3 loop reads CASSVTGQVYGYTF. DNA of the CDR3: TGTGCCAGCAGTGTCACGGGACAGGTCTATGGCTACACCTTC.

On this clonotype: One end of the junction does not line up with germline, which may come from a read error. The CDR3 region has the DNA TGCGCCAGCAGCCAGGGACAGGGTGATCAGCCCCAGAATTTT. Translated: CASSQGQGDQPQNF. This chain joins TRBV4-1 and TRBJ1-5; TRBD1 agrees at 9 bases. This CDR3 spans 14 amino acids. Germline CDR1 is MGHRA and CDR2 is YSYEKL.

This clonotype was detected ten times or more. The chain combines TRBV2 with TRBJ1-3, with 7 positions matching TRBD1. With V trimmed by 4 bases and J by 2 bases, 5 bases remained unmatched. Germline V lookup: CDR1 SNHLY, CDR2 FYNNEI. The CDR3 has 15 amino acids. Written as DNA, the CDR3 is TGTGCCAGCAGTGGGGACAGCACCCCTGGAAACACCATATATTTT. As protein: CASSGDSTPGNTIYF.

CDR3 sequence reads: CSAGGRASDDTQYF. DNA for the CDR3: TGCAGTGCCGGCGGGAGGGCCTCGGACGATACGCAGTATTTT. The rearrangement links TRBV20-1 to TRBJ2-3; 9 bases map to TRBD2. Germline V gene sequence: CDR1 DFQATT, CDR2 SNEGSKA (reference sequence). Germline trimming cut 6 bases from V and 6 bases from J; bases unmatched to any gene: 10. This CDR3 region has 14 residues.

This clonotype occurred many times. The chain has TRBV15 and TRBJ2-3; TRBD1 is a possible D gene (5 bases). The CDR3 totals 14 residues. CDR1 LNHNV and CDR2 YYDKDF come from the germline V gene (reference sequence). Trimming shortened V by 2 bases and J by 3 bases, and 9 bases separated the two germline ends. The CDR3, as DNA: TGTGCCACCAGCAGACAGGGTGAGACAGATACGCAGTATTTT. It translates to CATSRQGETDTQYF.

This chain joins TRBV5-1 and TRBJ1-2, with D maybe TRBD1 (6 bases). The CDR3 consists of 14 residues. V was cut by 4 bases and J by 2 bases, with 12 bases left in between. Looked up from germline, CDR1 is SGHRS and CDR2 is YFSETQ. In DNA, the CDR3 is TGCGCCAGCAGCGATCCCCAGGGGAACTATGGCTACACCTTC. This encodes CASSDPQGNYGYTF. The complete variable domain, with remaining parts taken from reference TRBV5-1 and TRBJ1-2, reads KAGVTQTPRYLIKTRGQQVTLSCSPISGHRSVSWYQQTPGQGLQFLFEYFSETQRNKGNFPGRFSGRQFSNSRSEMNVSTLELGDSALYLCASSDPQGNYGYTFGSGTRLTVV.

This clonotype was seen repeatedly, ten times or more. The chain joins TRBV5-6 to TRBJ1-1; D is unresolved. From germline, CDR1 is SGHDT and CDR2 YYEEEE. Trimming removed 0 bases at V and 6 bases at J, with 6 bases between. The CDR3 is made up of 12 amino acids. The CDR3 spells CASSLVSAEAFF. The CDR3 nucleotides read TGTGCCAGCAGCTTGGTATCTGCTGAAGCTTTCTTT.

This clonotype was recorded many times. This chain links TRBV20-1 with TRBJ1-5; D gene ambiguous. V was pared by 2 bases and J by 3 bases, with 8 bases between. The CDR3 is made up of 13 amino acids. Germline V gives CDR1 DFQATT, CDR2 SNEGSKA (reference sequence). Here the CDR3 DNA reads TGCAGTGCTAGATCGTCGCCCAATCAGCCCCAGCATTTT. This translates into CSARSSPNQPQHF.

This clonotype was counted at least ten times. The rearrangement joins TRBV27 to TRBJ1-2; D remains ambiguous. Per germline, CDR1 MNHEY and CDR2 SMNVEV (reference sequence). With 3 bases removed from V and 2 bases from J, the gap between germline ends came to 7 bases. This CDR3 region has 13 residues. Written as DNA, the CDR3 is TGTGCCAGCAGTTTTGGTCGGAACTATGGCTACACCTTC. It encodes CASSFGRNYGYTF.

For the CDR3, the DNA is TGTGCTAGTGGCGACTCGTCGGCGGGGGAGACAGATACGCAGTATTTT. Protein product: CASGDSSAGETDTQYF. The chain recombines TRBV12-5 with TRBJ2-3; TRBD2 matches at 7 bases. The CDR3 totals 16 residues. Trimming cost V 6 bases and J 3 bases; bases outside gene matches: 12. Germline values: CDR1 LGHNT, CDR2 FRNRAP. Combining the CDR3 with reference TRBV12-5 and TRBJ2-3 gives the whole variable domain DARVTQTPRHKVTEMGQEVTMRCQPILGHNTVFWYRQTMMQGLELLAYFRNRAPLDDSGMPKDRFSAEMPDATLATLKIQPSEPRDSAVYFCASGDSSAGETDTQYFGPGTRLTVL.

The table lists this clonotype with many counts. The J gene is TRBJ1-4, the V gene TRBV2, with D maybe TRBD1 (6 bases). Germline CDR1 SNHLY, CDR2 FYNNEI. The CDR3 contains 15 residues. The ends were cut back, 2 bases at V and 8 bases at J, with 15 bases in the middle. CDR3 residues: CASSEQGQFGEKLFF. The CDR3 DNA follows: TGTGCCAGCAGTGAACAAGGACAGTTTGGCGAAAAACTGTTTTTT.

This clonotype occurred many times. CDR3 in amino acids: CASSPTGQTDTQYF. In DNA form, the CDR3 reads TGTGCCAGCAGCCCAACTGGACAGACAGATACGCAGTATTTT. The rearrangement links TRBV3-1 to TRBJ2-3; tentatively, D is TRBD1 (6 bases). The CDR3 consists of 14 residues. Trimming pared 4 bases from V and 3 bases from J, leaving 11 bases between. Per the germline V gene, CDR1 is LGHDT and CDR2 is YNNKEL (reference sequence).

A remark on this clonotype: This may be a read error: a much more frequent sequence differs by one nucleotide. The chain recombines TRBV10-3 with TRBJ2-5; no clear D gene. Germline CDR1 and CDR2: ENHRY and SYGVKD. The V end lost 2 bases, the J end lost 3 bases, and 10 bases lay between the germline ends. The CDR3 has 14 amino acids. For the CDR3, the DNA is TGTGCCATCAGTGAGCAAAGGGCGAAAGAGACCCAGTACTTC. As protein: CAISEQRAKETQYF.

The chain employs TRBV20-1 and TRBJ2-3; no firm D call. This CDR3 has 14 residues. Germline CDR1 is DFQATT and CDR2 is SNEGSKA (reference sequence). The V gene lost 5 bases and the J gene lost 4 bases, with 16 bases spanning the gap. This CDR3 is CSAPTSPGPDTQYF. The CDR3 region has the DNA TGCAGTGCTCCGACTTCTCCGGGCCCAGATACGCAGTATTTT.

Many counts were recorded for this clonotype. The chain combines TRBV25-1 with TRBJ1-1; maybe TRBD1 (5 bases). The germline V gene encodes CDR1 MGHDK and CDR2 SYGVNS. Trimming left V 1 base short and J 4 bases short, with 19 bases between. This CDR3 comprises 17 residues. CDR3 in DNA: TGTGCCAGCAGTGAATTGACGACCCACTGGGGGAGCACTGAAGCTTTCTTT. This gives the protein CASSELTTHWGSTEAFF.

This clonotype was observed many times. The chain joins TRBV12-3 or TRBV12-4 to TRBJ2-5, with 12 bases lining up with TRBD2. V trimming: 5 bases; J trimming: 4 bases; junction bases outside the gene matches: 8. The CDR3 covers 16 residues. This chain's CDR3 is CASSQSTSGGAETQYF. The CDR3 DNA follows: TGTGCCAGCAGTCAATCGACTAGCGGGGGAGCAGAGACCCAGTACTTC.